This TCR beta chain was sequenced in a study of T-cell reconstitution after alpha-beta-depleted transplantation in children. Preparing the TCRbeta library involved the use of unique molecular identifiers. TCRdb recomputed calls from the PCR reads with MiXCR, one row per CDR3 protein. The data show about 420,000 distinct CDR3 sequences, with about a sixth seen just once and 25% to 35% held by the top ten. Study-wide results and caveats: Certain patients had high TCRbeta diversity at day 60, and it came from recipient T cells and thymic progenitors that survived. From newly produced T cells came most of the T-cell counts and diversity one year after transplant. Expanded graft clones numbering several hundred reportedly gave rise to alpha-beta T cells about two months after transplant.

To note about this clonotype: What it binds is not known.

The CDR3 extends over 13 amino acids. The germline V gene has CDR1 SNHLY and CDR2 FYNNEI. V was pared by 3 bases and J by 9 bases, with 3 bases of the junction left unmatched. The receptor was derived from a boy under two years old who had a stem cell transplant for Wiskott-Aldrich syndrome, so the T cells may come from the graft donor. The source material was PBMCs, mostly from graft donor cells, sampled 360 days after TCRalphabeta/CD19-depleted stem cell transplant. The chain employs TRBV2 and TRBJ2-3; 10 nucleotides align to TRBD2. The CDR3 sequence is CASSELAGVTQYF. For the CDR3, the DNA is TGTGCCAGCAGTGAGCTAGCGGGAGTAACGCAGTATTTT. Full variable domain (outside the CDR3, taken from reference TRBV2 and TRBJ2-3): EPEVTQTPSHQVTQMGQEVILRCVPISNHLYFYWYRQILGQKVEFLVSFYNNEISEKSEIFDDQFSVERPDGSNFTLKIRSTKLEDSAMYFCASSELAGVTQYFGPGTRLTVL.